A single T cell receptor beta chain is shown here with its context. The method was immunoSEQ multiplex PCR; TCRdb's version includes in-frame clones alone and lacks a portion of them. The sample carries over 150,000 clones, 85% to 90% recorded once. The sample is drawn from a study of blood T cell repertoires in COVID-19. Germline assignment: CDR1 SGDLS and CDR2 YYNGEE. The CDR3 spans 15 residues. V lost 3 bases and J lost 2; bases outside the gene matches: 2. This chain joins TRBV9 and TRBJ2-1; 10 bases match TRBD2. The receptor comes from a man aged 50 to 60 with active or convalescent COVID-19. Sequenced material: peripheral blood. This CDR3 is CASSGSGGAYNEQFF. DNA of the CDR3: TGTGCCAGCAGCGGCAGCGGGGGGGCCTACAATGAGCAGTTCTTC.